This T cell receptor (beta chain) was captured in a study of PD-1 blockade in classical Hodgkin lymphoma (dated by TCRdb to 2018 to 2021). Background for the entire study: Nivolumab dosing was 3 mg/kg intravenously every 2 weeks, continuing until either disease progression or unacceptable toxicity. To define a peripheral blood immune signature of response to PD-1 blockade in classical Hodgkin lymphoma, the study combined TCR beta sequencing with CyTOF.

The Qiagen DNeasy kit was used to extract genomic DNA both from unsorted PBMCs and from the negatively selected CD4+ and CD8+ fractions. Amplification of TCR beta CDR3 regions was done by immunoSEQ multiplex PCR with primers that anneal to V and J segments. A synthetic immune receptor repertoire was used to minimize amplification bias, and any remaining bias was removed computationally after sequencing. Per the source publication's procedure: Custom Python scripts were used to quantify repertoire diversity as the Shannon entropy index. The unsorted, CD4+ and CD8+ repertoires were each analyzed separately, with the exception of combined analyses, where CD4+ and CD8+ sequences were merged in silico. A clone was considered expanded if an increase in frequency of at least 2-fold after treatment relative to C1D1 was found, and a pseudocount of 0.5 was applied to clones undetected at baseline. Clones with 0 or 1 copy at C1D1 were classified as singleton clones, and clones with 2 or more copies were classified as non-singleton clones. Clones expanded in unsorted samples were assigned a CD4+, CD8+ or unknown annotation through matching of protein sequences in sorted samples from the same patient. Wilcoxon tests on paired samples were used to test changes in diversity from C1D1 to C4D1. As stored in TCRdb, this immuneACCESS dataset retains in-frame rearrangements with V and J assigned. A fraction of the clones does not appear; measured against another copy, unresolved V genes explain less than half of the discrepancy, and the remainder lacks a known reason. V and J calls and clone size follow that table, whereas D and trimming were derived from the DNA. The sample table contains about 31,000 clones; only one count was recorded for around 70% of them. The ten most abundant clones make up roughly 4% of the sample.

The CDR3 contains 16 residues, cysteine and phenylalanine counted. Just CDR3 DNA is preserved here, 48 bases in frame from base 1. Reading the germline V gene gives CDR1 MNHEY and CDR2 SVGAGI. Trimming takes 2 bases from V and 6 bases from J, and the germline ends sit 16 bases apart. With respect to this clone: Its antigen specificity is not known. No base qualities exist here, and no much larger clone lies one base off it.

Summary of the overall study and its limitations: Trial patients achieving complete response had baseline diversity similar to newly diagnosed patients, whereas partial responders and progressors had significantly lower diversity. The study covered only a single clinical trial cohort, and the causes of the repertoire differences, possibly disease activity or prior therapy, were still not defined. Lower diversity was seen in patients whose nivolumab began less than 1 year after ASCT, and these patients were left out of later analyses so that immune reconstitution would not confound the results. A significant rise by C4D1 was seen in CD4+ but not CD8+ TCR diversity (p=0.0027 vs p=0.16), with the rise being most apparent in complete responders (p=0.02). Baseline TCR diversity was reported as lower in newly diagnosed patients than in healthy donors, and lower still in relapsed/refractory patients.

According to the study, the label for this sample's time point signals: cycle 2 day 1 (C2D1) of nivolumab. Relapse after autologous stem cell transplantation had occurred in all trial patients, and cohorts A, B and C were distinguished by prior brentuximab vedotin exposure. The trial cohort included some 53 patients with relapsed/refractory classical Hodgkin lymphoma, and each patient had a best overall response of complete response, partial response or progressive disease. Trial patients were treated with single-agent nivolumab in the multi-cohort phase II CheckMate 205 trial. An independent review committee assessed best overall response by applying the 2007 International Working Group response criteria. Trial PBMCs were obtained immediately prior to nivolumab initiation (C1D1) and on therapy at cycle 2 day 1 and cycle 4 day 1. After peripheral blood was drawn into 8 mL Vacutainer Cell Preparation Tubes, PBMCs were isolated by centrifugation and then cryopreserved.

The source of this sequence is a human donor with classical Hodgkin lymphoma. The V gene is TRBV6-5 and the J gene is TRBJ2-2; TRBD1 is possibly the D segment (6 matching bases). This specimen consisted of peripheral blood mononuclear cells (PBMCs), obtained before the second cycle of nivolumab. At the DNA level, the sequence is TGTGCCAGCAGTTACAACAGTTTTTCAGGGGCCGGGGAGCTGTTTTTT. This sequence encodes CASSYNSFSGAGELFF.